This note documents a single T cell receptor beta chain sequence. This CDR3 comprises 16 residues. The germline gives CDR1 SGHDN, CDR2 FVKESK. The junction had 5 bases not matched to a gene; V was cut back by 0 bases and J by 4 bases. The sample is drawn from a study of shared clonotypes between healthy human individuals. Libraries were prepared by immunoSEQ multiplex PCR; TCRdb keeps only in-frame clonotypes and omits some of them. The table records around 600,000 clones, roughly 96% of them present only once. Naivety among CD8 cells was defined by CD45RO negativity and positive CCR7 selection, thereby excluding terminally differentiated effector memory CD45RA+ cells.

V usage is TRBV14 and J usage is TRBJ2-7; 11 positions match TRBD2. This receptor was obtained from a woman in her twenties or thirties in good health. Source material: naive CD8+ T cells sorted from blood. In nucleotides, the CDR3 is TGTGCCAGCAGCCAAGATTTTGCTAGCGGGAGGTACGAGCAGTACTTC. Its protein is CASSQDFASGRYEQYF.